This is a list of T cell receptor beta chains from one sample in a study of CD8+CD57+ T cells in acquired aplastic anemia. MiXCR was run by TCRdb on the reads, yielding one entry per CDR3 protein. The sample holds around 430,000 distinct CDR3 sequences, more than 25% seen once. Sequencing used sorted CD4+, CD8+, or CD8+CD57+ T cells (not recorded which) from PBMCs. The receptors derive from a human donor with aplastic anemia. The CDR3 runs from the conserved cysteine through the conserved F or W. A D gene is named only where the DNA matches it firmly. Clone size appears in some rows only: once, few, many, or a class for an expanded clone.

cdr3_length | j_call | d_call | v_call | clone_size | cdr3_nt | cdr3_aa
13 | TRBJ1-1 | . | TRBV24-1 | . | TGTGCCACCAGGGGGGCGGGGGGCACTGAAGCTTTCTTT | CATRGAGGTEAFF
15 | TRBJ1-1 | . | TRBV2 | many | TGTGCCAGCAGTAGTACAGGGCTGATGAACACTGAAGCTTTCTTT | CASSSTGLMNTEAFF
16 | TRBJ1-2 | TRBD1 | TRBV19 | few | TGTGCCAGTAGTATCCCCGGACAGGGACTAAACTATGGCTACACCTTC | CASSIPGQGLNYGYTF
15 | TRBJ1-5 | TRBD1 | TRBV12-3/TRBV12-4 | few | TGTGCCAGCAGTATGGACAGGCGGGGCAATCAGCCCCAGCATTTT | CASSMDRRGNQPQHF
17 | TRBJ2-5 | TRBD2 | TRBV7-3 | . | TGCGCCAGCAGCAAAAGGCCCAGCGGGAGTGCGGAGGAGACCCAGTACTTC | CASSKRPSGSAEETQYF
12 | TRBJ2-5 | . | TRBV7-9 | many | TGTGCCAGCAGCTTAGTCGGGCAGACCCAGTACTTC | CASSLVGQTQYF
15 | TRBJ2-7 | TRBD1 | TRBV20-1 | . | TGCAGTGCTAGAGCGCCCGGGACAGGGATTGGCGAGCAGTACTTC | CSARAPGTGIGEQYF
14 | TRBJ1-4 | TRBD1 | TRBV29-1 | . | TGCAGCGACTCGGGACAGGCACGGGATGAAAAACTGTTTTTT | CSDSGQARDEKLFF
15 | TRBJ2-7 | TRBD2 | TRBV29-1 | . | TGCAGCGTTGAAAATCGAGCGGGAGGCGTGTACGAGCAGTACTTC | CSVENRAGGVYEQYF
14 | TRBJ2-3 | TRBD2 | TRBV24-1 | many | TGTGCCACCAGTAAGCGGGGGGGCGAAGATACGCAGTATTTT | CATSKRGGEDTQYF
15 | TRBJ2-1 | TRBD2 | TRBV24-1 | . | TGTGCCACCAGTGATGCTAGCGGGAGTCAGGATGAGCAGTTCTTC | CATSDASGSQDEQFF
14 | TRBJ1-2 | . | TRBV3-1 | . | TGTGCCAGCAGCCTCGACGCAGCTAACTATGGCTACACCTTC | CASSLDAANYGYTF
14 | TRBJ2-1 | . | TRBV7-8 | . | TGTGCCAGCAGCCGGTCCAGAGGGACGGATGAGCAGTTCTTC | CASSRSRGTDEQFF
13 | TRBJ2-2 | . | TRBV6-1 | . | TGTGCCAACCGGGCTGCGAACACCGGGGAGCTGTTTTTT | CANRAANTGELFF
13 | TRBJ1-4 | . | TRBV10-3 | many | TGTGCCATCAGTGACGGGGGACTTGAAAAACTGTTTTTT | CAISDGGLEKLFF
15 | TRBJ2-3 | . | TRBV9 | . | TGTGCCAGCAGCCCATCTGGGACGGGTCCAGATACGCAGTATTTT | CASSPSGTGPDTQYF
15 | TRBJ1-1 | . | TRBV10-3 | many | TGTGCCATCAGTGAGAATCTGGGGGAGAACACTGAAGCTTTCTTT | CAISENLGENTEAFF
14 | TRBJ2-1 | . | TRBV6-4 | . | TGTGCCAGCAGTGATTTTGCGGGGGCCAATGAGCAGTTCTTC | CASSDFAGANEQFF
13 | TRBJ2-5 | . | TRBV11-2 | . | TGTGCCAGCAGCTTTTCAGGCCAAGAGACCCAGTACTTC | CASSFSGQETQYF
13 | TRBJ1-6 | . | TRBV15 | many | TGTGCCACCAGCAGGACAGATAATTCACCCCTCCACTTT | CATSRTDNSPLHF
15 | TRBJ2-3 | . | TRBV15 | many | TGTGCCACCAGCAGTGACAGGCGGCTCTTAGATACGCAGTATTTT | CATSSDRRLLDTQYF
13 | TRBJ1-6 | TRBD1 | TRBV19 | few | TGTGCCTGGAGTCGACAGGGGAATTCACCCCTCCACTTT | CAWSRQGNSPLHF
17 | TRBJ2-1 | TRBD2 | TRBV4-2 | few | TGTGCCAGCAGCCAAGAATTTGGGGGAGGGACCTACAATGAGCAGTTCTTC | CASSQEFGGGTYNEQFF